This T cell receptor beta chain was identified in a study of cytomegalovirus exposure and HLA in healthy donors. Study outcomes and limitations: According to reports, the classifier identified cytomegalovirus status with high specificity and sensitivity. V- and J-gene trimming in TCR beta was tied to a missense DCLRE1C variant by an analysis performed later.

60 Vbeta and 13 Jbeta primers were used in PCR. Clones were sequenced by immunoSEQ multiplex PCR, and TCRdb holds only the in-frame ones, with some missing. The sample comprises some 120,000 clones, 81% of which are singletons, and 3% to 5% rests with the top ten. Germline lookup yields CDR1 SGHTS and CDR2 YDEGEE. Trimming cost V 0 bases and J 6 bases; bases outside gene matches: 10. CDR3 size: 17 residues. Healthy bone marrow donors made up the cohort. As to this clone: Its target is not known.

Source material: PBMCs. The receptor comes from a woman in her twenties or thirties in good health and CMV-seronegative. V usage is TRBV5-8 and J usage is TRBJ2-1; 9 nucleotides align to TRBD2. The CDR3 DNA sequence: TGTGCCAGCAGCTTGGTAGTGGCTAGCGGGACTGGCAATGAGCAGTTCTTC. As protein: CASSLVVASGTGNEQFF.